This T cell receptor beta chain appears in the sequencing data of a study of OX40 agonist ivuxolimab in advanced cancers. The study's findings and limits: Compared with others, partial responders at 0.1-3.0 mg/kg displayed clonal expansion among the lowest.

Patients with a history of autoimmune disease or on systemic immunosuppression were excluded. Profiled with immunoSEQ multiplex PCR; TCRdb holds only in-frame clones, not every one. The sample records tens of thousands of clones, roughly nine tenths being singletons. The germline V and J ends were trimmed by 0 bases and 5 bases, with 5 bases remaining between them. The CDR3 consists of 11 residues. Per germline, CDR1 GTSNPN and CDR2 SVGIG (reference sequence). A word on this clone: Its antigen is as yet unknown.

Here the sequenced sample was CD4+ or CD8+ T cells sorted from blood, taken in a trial of the OX40 agonist ivuxolimab. V and J are TRBV30 and TRBJ2-7; D is unclear. The source is an adult with an advanced solid tumor such as melanoma, head and neck, liver or kidney cancer. The CDR3 spells CAWSVRDEQYF. CDR3 coding DNA: TGTGCCTGGAGTGTACGAGACGAGCAGTACTTC.